Below, 20 T cell receptor beta chains from the same sample are listed, as sequenced in a study of blood T cell repertoires in COVID-19. Profiling relied on immunoSEQ multiplex PCR, and the TCRdb table lists in-frame clones only, not all of them. The sample lists some 29,000 clones; roughly 90% were seen once. The sequenced material came from peripheral blood. The receptors stem from a human donor in a cohort sampled during active COVID-19.

V is TRBV12-3 or TRBV12-4 and J is TRBJ1-2, with 7 bases identical to TRBD1. With 5 bases clipped from V and 7 bases from J, the junction kept 4 bases outside the gene matches. The CDR3 contains 12 residues. CDR3 sequence reads: CASSTGVGGYTF. CDR3 DNA sequence: TGTGCCAGCAGTACAGGGGTAGGTGGCTACACCTTC.

This clone showed up just once. The chain joins TRBV13 to TRBJ2-3, with 9 bases matching TRBD2. Trimming removed 3 bases from V and 5 bases from J; junction bases left unmatched: 9. The germline V gene has CDR1 PRHDT and CDR2 FYEKMQ (reference sequence). The CDR3 is 16 residues long. CDR3 DNA sequence: TGTGCCAGCAGCTTCCGGATAGCGGGGGTTGGAGATACGCAGTATTTT. Protein product: CASSFRIAGVGDTQYF.

This chain links TRBV18 with TRBJ1-1; 7 bases agree with TRBD1. The CDR3 covers 14 residues. V gave up 10 bases and J gave up 1 base; unmatched junction bases: 9. Germline lookup yields CDR1 KGHSH and CDR2 LQKENI. CDR3 sequence reads: CAIAGGTANTEAFF. CDR3 nucleotide sequence: TGTGCCATCGCCGGAGGGACAGCGAACACTGAAGCTTTCTTT. Combining the CDR3 with reference TRBV18 and TRBJ1-1 gives the whole variable domain NAGVMQNPRHLVRRRGQEARLRCSPMKGHSHVYWYRQLPEEGLKFMVYLQKENIIDESGMPKERFSAEFPKEGPSILRIQQVVRGDSAAYFCAIAGGTANTEAFFGQGTRLTVV.

The chain's CDR3 is CASSSGPNQPQHF. CDR3 coding DNA: TGTGCCAGTTCATCAGGGCCAAATCAGCCCCAGCATTTT. V usage is TRBV6-5 and J usage is TRBJ1-5; D might be TRBD1 (5 bases). This CDR3 has 13 residues. The V and J ends lost 9 bases and 4 bases respectively, with 13 bases between them. Looked up from germline, CDR1 is MNHEY and CDR2 is SVGAGI.

V is TRBV4-2 and J is TRBJ1-2, with 8 bases lining up with TRBD1. Germline trimming cut 0 bases from V and 8 bases from J; bases unmatched to any gene: 11. The CDR3 consists of 16 residues. Germline V CDR1 and CDR2: LGHNA, YNFKEQ. The CDR3 region has the DNA TGTGCCAGCAGCCAAGACTCCTGGGGACAGGAAAACGGCTACACCTTC. Its protein product is CASSQDSWGQENGYTF.

J is TRBJ1-2 and V is TRBV7-9; D is perhaps TRBD1 (5 bases). This CDR3 spans 13 amino acids. Germline V gives CDR1 SEHNR, CDR2 FQNEAQ (reference sequence). With 4 bases removed from V and 2 bases from J, the gap between germline ends came to 8 bases. In nucleotides, the CDR3 is TGTGCCAGCAGCTCGACAGAAAACTATGGCTACACCTTC. Translating gives CASSSTENYGYTF. Variable domain in full (rest from reference TRBV7-9 and TRBJ1-2): DTGVSQNPRHKITKRGQNVTFRCDPISEHNRLYWYRQTLGQGPEFLTYFQNEAQLEKSRLLSDRFSAERPKGSFSTLEIQRTEQGDSAMYLCASSSTENYGYTFGSGTRLTVV.

The chain uses TRBV5-4 and TRBJ2-2, with 7 nucleotides matching TRBD1. CDR1 SGHNT and CDR2 YYREEE come from the germline V gene (reference sequence). The V gene end was trimmed by 0 bases and the J gene end by 5 bases; junction bases not matched to a gene: 4. The CDR3 spans 15 residues. CDR3 sequence: CASSLARTGTGELFF. The CDR3 DNA is TGTGCCAGCAGCTTGGCCCGGACAGGTACCGGGGAGCTGTTTTTT.

This chain uses TRBV2 with TRBJ1-6, with 7 bases identical to TRBD1. J was trimmed by 10 bases and V by 6 bases; bases with no gene match: 6. Germline V gene data show CDR1 as SNHLY and CDR2 as FYNNEI. CDR3 size: 13 residues. The CDR3 reads CASRTGTGSPLHF. CDR3 coding DNA: TGTGCCAGCAGGACAGGGACCGGCTCACCCCTCCACTTT.

This clone was picked up one time. The V gene is TRBV7-2, the J gene TRBJ2-5; 7 nucleotides line up with TRBD1. Germline V gene sequence: CDR1 SGHTA, CDR2 FQGNSA. The CDR3 covers 13 residues. V shed 5 bases, J shed 5 bases, and the junction held 5 bases outside the gene matches. The DNA for the CDR3 is TGTGCCAGCAGCCCCGGGACAGAGGAGACCCAGTACTTC. This encodes CASSPGTEETQYF.

The rearrangement joins TRBV29-1 to TRBJ2-5; 8 bases map to TRBD1. J was trimmed by 3 bases and V by 6 bases; bases with no gene match: 6. This CDR3 region has 13 residues. Germline values: CDR1 SQVTM, CDR2 ANQGSEA. CDR3 sequence: CSVRPTGEETQYF. In DNA, the CDR3 is TGCAGCGTGCGACCGACAGGGGAAGAGACCCAGTACTTC.

V is TRBV7-2 and J is TRBJ1-2, with 9 bases identical to TRBD1. CDR3 length equals 13 residues. V was pared by 5 bases and J by 3 bases, with 1 base of the junction left unmatched. Germline V gene data show CDR1 as SGHTA and CDR2 as FQGNSA. CDR3 bases: TGTGCCAGCAGCAGGGACAGGGACTATGGCTACACCTTC. Its translation: CASSRDRDYGYTF.

The chain recombines TRBV14 with TRBJ1-1; no clear D gene. V was shortened by 5 bases and J by 1 base, with 8 bases between the two germline ends. The CDR3 covers 13 residues. From germline, CDR1 is SGHDN and CDR2 FVKESK. The CDR3 is CASSVPGNTEAFF. CDR3 DNA: TGTGCCAGCAGCGTCCCGGGGAACACTGAAGCTTTCTTT.

The CDR3 region has the DNA TGCAGCGTTAATCGGGTTCAGCCCCAGCATTTT. Encoded protein: CSVNRVQPQHF. This chain joins TRBV29-1 and TRBJ1-5; D gene unclear. Per germline, CDR1 SQVTM and CDR2 ANQGSEA. The CDR3 is made up of 11 amino acids. The V gene lost 5 bases and the J gene lost 6 bases, with 8 bases spanning the gap.

This clone occurred a few times. The chain links TRBV11-2 to TRBJ1-5, with D perhaps TRBD1 (5 bases). Trimming left V 0 bases short and J 4 bases short, with 13 bases between. Germline V gene lookup returns CDR1 SGHAT and CDR2 FQNNGV. CDR3 length: 16 residues. The CDR3 is CASSLDGRVTNQPQHF. Written as DNA, the CDR3 is TGTGCCAGCAGCTTAGATGGCAGGGTTACGAATCAGCCCCAGCATTTT.

This chain uses TRBV30 with TRBJ1-1; tentative D call: TRBD1 (6 bases). This CDR3 region has 13 residues. Trimming stripped 1 base from V and 7 bases from J, with 13 bases between. Germline values: CDR1 GTSNPN, CDR2 SVGIG (reference sequence). The CDR3 is CAWSAGRGGEAFF. CDR3 in DNA: TGTGCCTGGAGTGCTGGAAGGGGGGGTGAAGCTTTCTTT.

V gene TRBV4-1 combines with J gene TRBJ2-5, with D tentatively TRBD1 (6 bases). CDR3 length: 15 residues. The germline V gene has CDR1 MGHRA and CDR2 YSYEKL. V dropped 4 bases and J dropped 5 bases, with 17 bases sitting between them. The CDR3: CASSPGGPTGETQYF. Here the CDR3 DNA reads TGCGCCAGCAGCCCTGGGGGCCCCACGGGGGAGACCCAGTACTTC.

This clone was seen only once. J is TRBJ2-1 and V is TRBV11-2; D may be TRBD1 (5 bases). Germline values: CDR1 SGHAT, CDR2 FQNNGV. Trimming left V 8 bases short and J 5 bases short, with 13 bases between. The CDR3 is 13 residues long. CDR3 bases: TGTGCCAGCTTGTCAGGGTCGGACAATGAGCAGTTCTTC. Its translation is CASLSGSDNEQFF.

The V and J genes are TRBV9 and TRBJ1-1; tentatively, D is TRBD1 (5 bases). The ends were cut back, 1 base at V and 1 base at J, with 8 bases in the middle. Germline V gene sequence: CDR1 SGDLS, CDR2 YYNGEE. This CDR3 region has 14 residues. CDR3 protein: CASSVTQGNTEAFF. The CDR3 bases are TGTGCCAGCAGCGTAACGCAGGGGAACACTGAAGCTTTCTTT.

Points on this clone: The junction does not match germline at one end; this may be a read error. V gene TRBV9 combines with J gene TRBJ1-2, with D possibly matching TRBD1 (6 bases). CDR3 size: 13 residues. Germline V lookup: CDR1 SGDLS, CDR2 YYNGEE. The CDR3 loop is CASSGRGYGPIYF. The CDR3 coding sequence is TGTGCCAGCAGCGGAAGGGGGTATGGACCGATCTACTTC.

V usage is TRBV21-1 and J usage is TRBJ1-2; TRBD1 reflects the table's D call only, with no check against the DNA. TRBV21-1 corresponds to a pseudogene. CDR3 size: 15 residues. CDR3 DNA sequence: TGTGCCAGCAGACCTCAGGACAGGGAAATACGTGGCTACACCTTC. Protein sequence: CASRPQDREIRGYTF.